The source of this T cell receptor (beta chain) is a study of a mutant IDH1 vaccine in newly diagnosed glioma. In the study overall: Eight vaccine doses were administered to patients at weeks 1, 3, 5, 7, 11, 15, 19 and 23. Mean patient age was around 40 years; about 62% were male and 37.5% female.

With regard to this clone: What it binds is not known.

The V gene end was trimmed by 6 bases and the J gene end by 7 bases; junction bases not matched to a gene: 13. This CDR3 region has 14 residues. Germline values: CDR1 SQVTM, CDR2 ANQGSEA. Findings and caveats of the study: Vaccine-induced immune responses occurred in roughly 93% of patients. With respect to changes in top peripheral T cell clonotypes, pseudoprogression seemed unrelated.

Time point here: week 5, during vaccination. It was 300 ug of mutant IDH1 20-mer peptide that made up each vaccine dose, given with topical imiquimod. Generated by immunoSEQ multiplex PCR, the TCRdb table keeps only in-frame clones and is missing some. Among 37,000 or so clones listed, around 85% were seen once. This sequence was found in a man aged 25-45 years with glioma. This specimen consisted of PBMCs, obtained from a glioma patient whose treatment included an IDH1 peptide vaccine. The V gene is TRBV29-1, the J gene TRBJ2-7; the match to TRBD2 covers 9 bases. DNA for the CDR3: TGCAGCGTGGATGGGGTAGCGGGAGAGGAGGAGCAGTACTTC. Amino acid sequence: CSVDGVAGEEEQYF.